This TCR beta chain was obtained from a study of CD8 T cells in Susac syndrome. Study-level results: Susac syndrome CD4+ T cell repertoires showed no clonal expansion.

Turning to this clonotype: No antigen is known for it.

Random hexamers were used to reverse transcribe 0.5 to 1 ug of RNA. TCRdb ran MiXCR on the immunoSEQ multiplex PCR reads and lists one entry per CDR3 protein. This sample carries about 94,000 distinct CDR3 sequences, around 94% of them seen once, and the ten largest clones take approximately 0.3%. The CDR3 has 11 residues. The ends were cut back, 0 bases at V and 5 bases at J, with 5 bases in the middle. Germline loops: CDR1 GTSNPN, CDR2 SVGIG (reference sequence). The clonotype comes from a human donor with Susac syndrome. The sequencing input was CD4+ T cells from PBMCs. This sequence joins TRBV30 and TRBJ2-7; no clear D. The CDR3 DNA reads as TGTGCCTGGAGTGTACCAAACGAGCAGTACTTC. Protein: CAWSVPNEQYF. The variable domain in full, completed from reference TRBV30 and TRBJ2-7, reads SQTIHQWPATLVQPVGSPLSLECTVEGTSNPNLYWYRQAAGRGLQLLFYSVGIGQISSEVPQNLSASRPQDRQFILSSKKLLLSDSGFYLCAWSVPNEQYFGPGTRLTVT.